The 30 T cell receptor beta chains below come from one sample, sequenced in a study of T cell responses to AZD1222 COVID-19 vaccine. Sequencing was performed with immunoSEQ multiplex PCR; in TCRdb, only in-frame clones are kept and a portion is missing. The table lists 130,000 to 150,000 clones, 91% of them singletons. Sequences were derived from peripheral blood, sampled on day 0 of AZD1222 vaccination. The receptors originated from an adult in good health.

The J gene is TRBJ2-1, the V gene TRBV5-1, with TRBD1 identical over 10 bases. The germline V gene has CDR1 SGHRS and CDR2 YFSETQ. J lost 5 bases, V lost 4 bases, and 6 bases had no gene match. The length of the CDR3 is 15 residues. The CDR3 is CASSLRTGGNNEQFF. The CDR3 DNA reads as TGCGCCAGCAGCCTCCGGACAGGGGGAAACAATGAGCAGTTCTTC.

This clone was picked up one time. The chain joins TRBV5-1 to TRBJ2-7, with 12 positions matching TRBD1. CDR1 SGHRS and CDR2 YFSETQ come from the germline V gene. V shed 0 bases and J 4 bases; nucleotides not matched to a gene: 2. CDR3 length: 15 residues. CDR3 nucleotides: TGCGCCAGCAGCTTGGAGGGACAGGGGGCTTACGAGCAGTACTTC. This codes for CASSLEGQGAYEQYF.

The chain employs TRBV18 and TRBJ1-5; D possibly corresponds to TRBD1 (5 bases). V dropped 3 bases and J dropped 0 bases, with 6 bases sitting between them. Looked up from germline, CDR1 is KGHSH and CDR2 is LQKENI. The CDR3 totals 14 residues. Written as DNA, the CDR3 is TGTGCCAGCTCACCGGGGGGTAGCAATCAGCCCCAGCATTTT. It translates to CASSPGGSNQPQHF.

The gene calls are TRBV29-1 and TRBJ1-1, with D hard to call. The CDR3 runs 15 residues. The germline gives CDR1 SQVTM, CDR2 ANQGSEA. V was clipped by 3 bases and J by 7 bases, with 21 bases between them. The DNA of the CDR3 is TGCAGCGTTGAGAGTCAGGACTCTCCCAACGGTGAAGCTTTCTTT. This sequence encodes CSVESQDSPNGEAFF.

V gene TRBV7-9 combines with J gene TRBJ2-7; TRBD2 matches 7 bases. Germline CDR1 and CDR2: SEHNR and FQNEAQ (reference sequence). The V and J ends lost 1 base and 0 bases, in that order; junction bases with no gene match: 6. CDR3 length equals 16 residues. The CDR3 sequence: CASSLEGGRSSYEQYF. As DNA, the CDR3 is TGTGCCAGCAGCTTAGAGGGCGGGAGAAGCTCCTACGAGCAGTACTTC.

The rearrangement links TRBV4-3 to TRBJ2-3, with TRBD1 matching 7 bases. This CDR3 contains 18 residues. The V gene's germline CDR1 is LGHNA and CDR2 YSLEER. The V gene end was trimmed by 1 base and the J gene end by 0 bases; junction bases not matched to a gene: 10. The CDR3 sequence is CASSQGATGSSSTDTQYF. For the CDR3, the DNA is TGCGCCAGCAGCCAAGGGGCGACAGGGTCCTCTAGCACAGATACGCAGTATTTT.

The rearrangement links TRBV5-4 to TRBJ1-4; 9 bases match TRBD1. Germline V lookup: CDR1 SGHNT, CDR2 YYREEE (reference sequence). CDR3 length equals 14 residues. Trimming cost V 5 bases and J 7 bases; bases outside gene matches: 6. DNA of the CDR3: TGTGCCAGCAGAGGCGACAGGGGGAGTGAAAAACTGTTTTTT. Protein sequence: CASRGDRGSEKLFF.

V gene TRBV15 combines with J gene TRBJ1-1; unclear D gene. Germline V gene data show CDR1 as LNHNV and CDR2 as YYDKDF (reference sequence). Trimming removed 0 bases at V and 3 bases at J, with 8 bases between. This CDR3 spans 14 amino acids. The CDR3 region has the DNA TGTGCCACCAGCAGAGACCAGGAATACACTGAAGCTTTCTTT. Its protein product is CATSRDQEYTEAFF.

The chain is built from TRBV5-1 and TRBJ1-5; 9 bases are shared with TRBD1. In germline, CDR1 is SGHRS, CDR2 YFSETQ. The CDR3 extends over 17 amino acids. With 4 bases clipped from V and 0 bases from J, the junction kept 8 bases outside the gene matches. The CDR3 DNA reads TGCGCCAGCAGCCCCGGGACAGGGTCACTTAGCAATCAGCCCCAGCATTTT. Translated: CASSPGTGSLSNQPQHF.

This clone was seen just once. The chain combines TRBV3-1 (or the pseudogene TRBV3-2) with TRBJ1-6, with a weak D call TRBD1 (6 bases). The germline CDR1 and CDR2 sequences are LGHDT and YNNKEL (reference sequence). This CDR3 is built from 16 residues. The ends were cut back, 3 bases at V and 6 bases at J, with 15 bases in the middle. CDR3 region: CASSQGSGHFNSPLHF. The CDR3 nucleotides are TGTGCCAGCAGCCAGGGATCGGGACACTTTAATTCACCCCTCCACTTT.

The chain has TRBV5-8 and TRBJ2-2; D unresolved. Germline CDR1 reads SGHTS; CDR2 reads YDEGEE. The V gene lost 3 bases and the J gene lost 3 bases, with 9 bases spanning the gap. This CDR3 spans 14 amino acids. CDR3 coding DNA: TGTGCCAGCAGCTACGGGCCTTACACCGGGGAGCTGTTTTTT. As protein: CASSYGPYTGELFF.

J is TRBJ1-5 and V is TRBV7-8; TRBD1 agrees at 8 bases. The V gene end was trimmed by 5 bases and the J gene end by 4 bases; junction bases not matched to a gene: 10. CDR3 size: 16 residues. CDR1 and CDR2 from the germline V gene are SGHVS and FQNEAQ. The CDR3 region is CASSGPETGVNQPQHF. CDR3 DNA: TGTGCCAGCAGCGGGCCGGAGACAGGGGTTAATCAGCCCCAGCATTTT.

The V and J genes are TRBV29-1 and TRBJ1-2; 8 nucleotides line up with TRBD1. Germline assignment: CDR1 SQVTM and CDR2 ANQGSEA. The length of the CDR3 is 13 residues. V lost 6 bases to trimming and J lost 3 bases; unmatched junction nucleotides: 6. Here the CDR3 DNA reads TGCAGCGTAGAGGACAGGGCCTACTATGGCTACACCTTC. Protein: CSVEDRAYYGYTF.

This sequence joins TRBV5-1 and TRBJ1-6; D is unresolved. The length of the CDR3 is 15 residues. In germline, CDR1 is SGHRS, CDR2 YFSETQ. Trimming took off 0 bases at V and 7 bases at J, with 11 bases between the two ends. This chain's CDR3 is CASSLGSDANSPLHF. The CDR3, as DNA: TGCGCCAGCAGCTTGGGGTCAGACGCAAATTCACCCCTCCACTTT.

This rearrangement joins TRBV29-1 to TRBJ2-5; unclear D gene. V lost 7 bases to trimming and J lost 0 bases, with 12 bases between them. Germline V gene sequence: CDR1 SQVTM, CDR2 ANQGSEA. The CDR3 has 13 amino acids. CDR3: CSAVARYQETQYF. CDR3 nucleotides: TGCAGCGCCGTCGCAAGGTACCAAGAGACCCAGTACTTC.

This chain links TRBV4-2 with TRBJ2-3; D call uncertain. Trimming stripped 1 base from V and 0 bases from J, with 11 bases between. Germline CDR1 is LGHNA and CDR2 is YNFKEQ. The CDR3 contains 16 residues. The CDR3 sequence is CASSQVQRVSTDTQYF. CDR3 in DNA: TGTGCCAGCAGCCAAGTTCAGCGCGTTAGCACAGATACGCAGTATTTT.

The chain links TRBV7-2 to TRBJ2-3, with D possibly being TRBD1 or TRBD2 (5 bases each). CDR3 length: 17 amino acids. In germline, CDR1 is SGHTA, CDR2 FQGNSA. The germline V and J ends were trimmed by 2 bases and 2 bases, with 17 bases remaining between them. The CDR3 here is CASSLTGDRIFTDTQYF. CDR3 in DNA: TGTGCCAGCAGCTTAACCGGGGACCGGATATTCACAGATACGCAGTATTTT.

This clone was seen more than once but under ten times. The chain links TRBV27 to TRBJ1-5; TRBD1 might be the D (6 bases). The CDR3 extends over 14 amino acids. The germline CDR1 and CDR2 sequences are MNHEY and SMNVEV (reference sequence). V was trimmed by 7 bases and J by 3 bases, leaving 13 bases between them. The CDR3 nucleotides read TGTGCCAGCAAACCCGGACAGTTCAATCAGCCCCAGCATTTT. This translates into CASKPGQFNQPQHF.

A few counts support this clone. This chain uses TRBV2 with TRBJ1-1; D ambiguous. Trimming left V 7 bases short and J 3 bases short, with 12 bases between. Per the germline V gene, CDR1 is SNHLY and CDR2 is FYNNEI. This CDR3 is built from 13 residues. In DNA, the CDR3 is TGTGCCAGCAATACGGTTCCAGACACTGAAGCTTTCTTT. Its translation is CASNTVPDTEAFF. The whole variable domain, filled in from reference TRBV2 and TRBJ1-1, reads EPEVTQTPSHQVTQMGQEVILRCVPISNHLYFYWYRQILGQKVEFLVSFYNNEISEKSEIFDDQFSVERPDGSNFTLKIRSTKLEDSAMYFCASNTVPDTEAFFGQGTRLTVV.

The rearrangement joins TRBV28 to TRBJ2-3; TRBD2 aligns across 11 bases. J gave up 8 bases and V 6 bases, and 7 bases lay outside the gene matches. The CDR3 is 14 residues long. Germline V gene sequence: CDR1 MDHEN, CDR2 SYDVKM. The CDR3 nucleotides are TGTGCCAGCAGGGATTTAGCGGGAGGGGGTACGCAGTATTTT. This codes for CASRDLAGGGTQYF.

This rearrangement joins TRBV5-5 to TRBJ2-5; D is possibly TRBD1 (6 bases). This CDR3 region has 14 residues. V dropped 4 bases and J dropped 5 bases, with 15 bases sitting between them. In germline, CDR1 is SGHKS, CDR2 YYEKEE (reference sequence). CDR3 loop: CASSQTGIRETQYF. The CDR3 nucleotides are TGTGCCAGCAGCCAAACAGGGATAAGGGAGACCCAGTACTTC.

The gene calls are TRBV7-2 and TRBJ1-6; possible D gene TRBD1, 5 bases. This CDR3 spans 13 amino acids. Germline V gene data show CDR1 as SGHTA and CDR2 as FQGNSA. V lost 6 bases to trimming and J lost 8 bases, with 11 bases between them. CDR3 nucleotides: TGTGCCAGCAGGCAAAGACAGTATTCACCCCTCCACTTT. Its translation is CASRQRQYSPLHF.

The chain links TRBV10-3 to TRBJ1-4; D is ambiguous. V lost 4 bases to trimming and J lost 6 bases, with 6 bases between them. The CDR3 has 12 amino acids. Germline CDR1 ENHRY, CDR2 SYGVKD. The CDR3 here is CAISGRDEKLFF. CDR3 in DNA: TGTGCCATCAGTGGACGGGATGAAAAACTGTTTTTT.

The gene calls are TRBV28 and TRBJ2-6, with D tentatively TRBD1 (5 bases). The CDR3 is 14 residues long. V lost 5 bases and J 3 bases, leaving 8 bases between the germline ends. In germline, CDR1 is MDHEN, CDR2 SYDVKM. The CDR3 loop is CASSQGFGANVLTF. The CDR3 DNA is TGTGCCAGCAGTCAGGGATTTGGGGCCAACGTCCTGACTTTC. The full variable domain, with the rest looked up from reference TRBV28 and TRBJ2-6, is DVKVTQSSRYLVKRTGEKVFLECVQDMDHENMFWYRQDPGLGLRLIYFSYDVKMKEKGDIPEGYSVSREKKERFSLILESASTNQTSMYLCASSQGFGANVLTFGAGSRLTVL.

Comments on this clone: In the same sample, other DNA sequences code for this CDR3. The genes are TRBV20-1 and TRBJ2-2; D is uncertain. V gave up 6 bases and J gave up 8 bases, with 10 bases separating them. Germline assignment: CDR1 DFQATT and CDR2 SNEGSKA (reference sequence). The CDR3 contains 11 residues. The CDR3 bases are TGCAGTGCGACACTGGGGGGGGAGCTGTTTTTT. It translates to CSATLGGELFF.

V usage is TRBV5-1 and J usage is TRBJ1-1, with unresolved D. This CDR3 spans 12 amino acids. The ends were cut back, 1 base at V and 8 bases at J, with 9 bases in the middle. CDR1 and CDR2 from the germline V gene are SGHRS and YFSETQ. The CDR3 coding sequence is TGCGCCAGCAGCTTGAACAGCATCGAAGCTTTCTTT. This gives the protein CASSLNSIEAFF. Complete variable domain (other parts from reference TRBV5-1 and TRBJ1-1): KAGVTQTPRYLIKTRGQQVTLSCSPISGHRSVSWYQQTPGQGLQFLFEYFSETQRNKGNFPGRFSGRQFSNSRSEMNVSTLELGDSALYLCASSLNSIEAFFGQGTRLTVV.

The chain uses TRBV3-1 (or the pseudogene TRBV3-2) and TRBJ2-5; unclear D gene. Deletions cut 2 bases from V and 0 bases from J, with 7 bases between. Germline V gives CDR1 LGHDT, CDR2 YNNKEL (reference sequence). The CDR3 sequence is 14 residues long. The CDR3 region has the DNA TGTGCCAGCAGCCAAAACCCGTACCAAGAGACCCAGTACTTC. Translation gives CASSQNPYQETQYF.

The chain has TRBV19 and TRBJ1-1; D is unresolved. The CDR3 runs 11 residues. Deletions cut 5 bases from V and 8 bases from J, with 9 bases between. Germline V gene sequence: CDR1 LNHDA, CDR2 SQIVND (reference sequence). For the CDR3, the DNA is TGTGCCAGTAGTTCCTATAAGGAAGCTTTCTTT. Its translation is CASSSYKEAFF.

The V and J genes are TRBV28 and TRBJ1-4; D might be TRBD1 (5 bases). Germline V gene sequence: CDR1 MDHEN, CDR2 SYDVKM. The V end lost 2 bases, the J end lost 8 bases, and 12 bases lay between the germline ends. The CDR3 is 14 amino acids. Written as DNA, the CDR3 is TGTGCCAGCAGTTTAGGGGGGGATCGGGAAAAACTGTTTTTT. This sequence encodes CASSLGGDREKLFF.

The V gene is TRBV4-1, the J gene TRBJ2-3; TRBD1 matches at 7 bases. CDR1 is MGHRA and CDR2 is YSYEKL in the germline V gene. V was clipped by 1 base and J by 0 bases; unmatched bases: 1. The CDR3 is 15 amino acids. This chain's CDR3 is CASSQGQGSTDTQYF. The CDR3 DNA reads as TGCGCCAGCAGCCAAGGACAGGGAAGCACAGATACGCAGTATTTT.